This T cell receptor (beta chain) is drawn from a study of cytomegalovirus exposure and HLA in healthy donors. Whole-study results and caveats: Per a later analysis, HLA-associated TCR beta chains showed more clonal expansion than other, equally common TCR beta chains. Follow-up analysis seemed to connect common viral pathogens with several of the most significant clusters identified.

The PCR had 60 Vbeta and 13 Jbeta primers. This table comes from immunoSEQ multiplex PCR, and its TCRdb copy is limited to in-frame clones, with some not included. The table lists tens of thousands of clones, about 80% of them singletons, with nearly 6% in the top ten. Notes on this clone: Antigen specificity is unknown.

The receptor was derived from a female donor in good health and CMV-seronegative. Sequencing used PBMCs.

The CDR3 region has the DNA TGTGCCAGCAGCCGGGGGGGACAGGGCTACGAGCAGTACTTC. Protein: CASSRGGQGYEQYF. The chain combines TRBV7-9 with TRBJ2-7, with a weak D call TRBD1 (9 bases). The CDR3 extends over 14 amino acids. Germline CDR1 SEHNR, CDR2 FQNEAQ (reference sequence). The V gene lost 5 bases and the J gene lost 3 bases, with 14 bases spanning the gap. Full variable domain (remainder filled in from reference TRBV7-9 and TRBJ2-7): DTGVSQNPRHKITKRGQNVTFRCDPISEHNRLYWYRQTLGQGPEFLTYFQNEAQLEKSRLLSDRFSAERPKGSFSTLEIQRTEQGDSAMYLCASSRGGQGYEQYFGPGTRLTVT.